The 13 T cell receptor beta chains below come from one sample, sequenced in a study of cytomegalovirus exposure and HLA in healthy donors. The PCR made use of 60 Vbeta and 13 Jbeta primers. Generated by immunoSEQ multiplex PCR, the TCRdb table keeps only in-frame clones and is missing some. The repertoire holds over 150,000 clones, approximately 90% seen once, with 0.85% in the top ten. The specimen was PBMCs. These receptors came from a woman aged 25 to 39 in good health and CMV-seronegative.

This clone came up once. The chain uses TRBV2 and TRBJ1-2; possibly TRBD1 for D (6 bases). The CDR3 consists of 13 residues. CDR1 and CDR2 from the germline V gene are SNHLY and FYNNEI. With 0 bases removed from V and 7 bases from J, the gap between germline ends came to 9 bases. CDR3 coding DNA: TGTGCCAGCAGTGAAGCCCGAGGGGGTGGCTACACCTTC. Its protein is CASSEARGGGYTF.

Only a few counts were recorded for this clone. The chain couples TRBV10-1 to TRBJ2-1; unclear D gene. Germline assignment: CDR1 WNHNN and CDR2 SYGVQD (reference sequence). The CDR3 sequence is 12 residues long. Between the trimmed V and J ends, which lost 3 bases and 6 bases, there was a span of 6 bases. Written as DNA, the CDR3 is TGCGCCAGCAGTGATAACAGCAATGAGCAGTTCTTC. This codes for CASSDNSNEQFF.

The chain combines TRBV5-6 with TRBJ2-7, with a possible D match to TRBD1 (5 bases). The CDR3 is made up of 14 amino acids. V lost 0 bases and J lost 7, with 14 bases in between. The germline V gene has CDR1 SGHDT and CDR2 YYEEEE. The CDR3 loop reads CASSLERSSGEQYF. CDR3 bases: TGTGCCAGCAGCTTGGAACGGAGCTCAGGGGAGCAGTACTTC.

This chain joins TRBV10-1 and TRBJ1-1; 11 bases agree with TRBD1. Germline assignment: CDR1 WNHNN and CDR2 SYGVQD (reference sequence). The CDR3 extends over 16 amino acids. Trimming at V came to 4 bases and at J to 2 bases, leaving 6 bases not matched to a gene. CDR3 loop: CASSAGGTGGNTEAFF. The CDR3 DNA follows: TGCGCCAGCAGTGCCGGTGGGACAGGGGGAAACACTGAAGCTTTCTTT.

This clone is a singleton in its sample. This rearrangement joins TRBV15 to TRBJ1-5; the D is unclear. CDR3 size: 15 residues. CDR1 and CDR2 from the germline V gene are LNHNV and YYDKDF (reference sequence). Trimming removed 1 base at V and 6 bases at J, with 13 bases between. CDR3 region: CATSRGNVAGQPQHF. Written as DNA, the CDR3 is TGTGCCACCAGCAGAGGTAACGTGGCGGGTCAGCCCCAGCATTTT.

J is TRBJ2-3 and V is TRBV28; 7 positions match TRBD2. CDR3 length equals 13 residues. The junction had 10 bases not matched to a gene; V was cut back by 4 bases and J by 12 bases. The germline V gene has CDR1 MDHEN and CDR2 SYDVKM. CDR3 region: CASSSGGWVFQYF. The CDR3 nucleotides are TGTGCCAGCAGTTCCGGGGGGTGGGTTTTTCAGTATTTT.

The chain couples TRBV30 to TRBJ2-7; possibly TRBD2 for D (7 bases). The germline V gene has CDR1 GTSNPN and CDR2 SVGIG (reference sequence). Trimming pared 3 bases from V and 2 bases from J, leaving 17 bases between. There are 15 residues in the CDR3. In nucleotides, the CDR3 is TGTGCCTGGAGCGTGGGGGGGACATACACCTACGAGCAGTACTTC. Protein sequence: CAWSVGGTYTYEQYF.

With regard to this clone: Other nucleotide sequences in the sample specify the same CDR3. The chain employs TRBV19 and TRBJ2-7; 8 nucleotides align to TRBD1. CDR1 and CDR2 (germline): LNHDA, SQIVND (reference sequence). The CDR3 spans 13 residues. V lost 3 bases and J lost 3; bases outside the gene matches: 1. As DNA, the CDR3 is TGTGCCAGTAGTATCGGACAGGGCTACGAGCAGTACTTC. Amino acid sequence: CASSIGQGYEQYF.

CDR3 loop: CASSKGLAGVSETQYF. The CDR3 nucleotides are TGTGCCAGTAGTAAAGGACTAGCGGGGGTATCAGAGACCCAGTACTTC. V and J are TRBV19 and TRBJ2-5, with TRBD2 matching over 13 bases. The J segment lost 4 bases and the V segment lost 4 bases, leaving 6 bases of the junction unmatched. Germline-derived CDR1 and CDR2 are LNHDA and SQIVND (reference sequence). This CDR3 has 16 amino acids.

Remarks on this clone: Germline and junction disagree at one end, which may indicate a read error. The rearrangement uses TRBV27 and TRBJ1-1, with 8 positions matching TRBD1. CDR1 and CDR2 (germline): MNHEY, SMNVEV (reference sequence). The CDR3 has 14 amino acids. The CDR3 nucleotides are TGTGCCAGCACCAGGGACAGGTCTAGCACTGGAGCTTTCTTT. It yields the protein CASTRDRSSTGAFF.

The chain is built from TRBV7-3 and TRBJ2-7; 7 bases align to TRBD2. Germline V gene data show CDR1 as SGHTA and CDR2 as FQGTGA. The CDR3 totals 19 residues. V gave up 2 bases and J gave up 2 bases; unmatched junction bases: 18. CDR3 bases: TGTGCCAGCAGCTTAGAAGGTGGCGGGTCGGGAGGCCTCCCCTACGAGCAGTACTTC. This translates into CASSLEGGGSGGLPYEQYF.

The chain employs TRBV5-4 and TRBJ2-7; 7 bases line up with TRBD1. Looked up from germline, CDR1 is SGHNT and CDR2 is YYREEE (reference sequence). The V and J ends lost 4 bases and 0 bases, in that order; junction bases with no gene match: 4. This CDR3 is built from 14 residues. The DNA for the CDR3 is TGTGCCAGCAGCGTCCGGGACAGCTCCTACGAGCAGTACTTC. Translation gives CASSVRDSSYEQYF.

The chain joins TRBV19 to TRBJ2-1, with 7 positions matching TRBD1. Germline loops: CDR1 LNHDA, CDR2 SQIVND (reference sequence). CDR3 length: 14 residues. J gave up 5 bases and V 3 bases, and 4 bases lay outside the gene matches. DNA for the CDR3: TGTGCCAGTAGTATCAGGGGGACAAACAATGAGCAGTTCTTC. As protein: CASSIRGTNNEQFF. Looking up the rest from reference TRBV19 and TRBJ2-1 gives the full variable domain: DGGITQSPKYLFRKEGQNVTLSCEQNLNHDAMYWYRQDPGQGLRLIYYSQIVNDFQKGDIAEGYSVSREKKESFPLTVTSAQKNPTAFYLCASSIRGTNNEQFFGPGTRLTVL.